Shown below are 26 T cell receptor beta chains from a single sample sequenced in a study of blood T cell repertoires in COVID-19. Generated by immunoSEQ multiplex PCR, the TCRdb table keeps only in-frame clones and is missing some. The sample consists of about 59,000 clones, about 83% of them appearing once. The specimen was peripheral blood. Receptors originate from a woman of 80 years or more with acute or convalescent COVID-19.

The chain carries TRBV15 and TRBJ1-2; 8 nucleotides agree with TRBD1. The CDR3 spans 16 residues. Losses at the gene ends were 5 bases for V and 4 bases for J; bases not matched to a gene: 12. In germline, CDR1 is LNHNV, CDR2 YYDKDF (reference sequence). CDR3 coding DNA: TGTGCCACCAGCTTCCGACCCGGGACAGGTCCCTATGGCTACACCTTC. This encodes CATSFRPGTGPYGYTF.

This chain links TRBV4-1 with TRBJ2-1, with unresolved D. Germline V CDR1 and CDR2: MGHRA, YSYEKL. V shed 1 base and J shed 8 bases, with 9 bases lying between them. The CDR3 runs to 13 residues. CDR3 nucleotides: TGCGCCAGCAGCCAAGTTACTACCGATGAGCAGTTCTTC. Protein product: CASSQVTTDEQFF.

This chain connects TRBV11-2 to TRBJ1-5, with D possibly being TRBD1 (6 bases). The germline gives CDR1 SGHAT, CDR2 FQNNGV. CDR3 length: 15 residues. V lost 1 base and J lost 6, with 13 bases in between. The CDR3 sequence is CASSLASGGGQPQHF. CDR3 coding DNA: TGTGCCAGCAGCTTAGCTTCGGGGGGCGGTCAGCCCCAGCATTTT.

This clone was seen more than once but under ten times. The CDR3 loop reads CAISEWASPSTGELFF. The CDR3 bases are TGTGCCATCAGTGAGTGGGCTAGCCCCAGCACCGGGGAGCTGTTTTTT. The chain uses TRBV10-3 and TRBJ2-2, with TRBD2 as a possible D gene (5 bases). V was trimmed by 1 base and J by 4 bases, leaving 13 bases between them. Germline V CDR1 and CDR2: ENHRY, SYGVKD. The CDR3 runs 16 residues.

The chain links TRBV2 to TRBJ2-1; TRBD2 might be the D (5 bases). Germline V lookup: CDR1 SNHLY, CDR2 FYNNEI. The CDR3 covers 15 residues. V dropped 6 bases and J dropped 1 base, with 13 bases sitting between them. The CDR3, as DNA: TGTGCCAGCAGGGTTGGGGAGTGGTCCTACAATGAGCAGTTCTTC. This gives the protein CASRVGEWSYNEQFF.

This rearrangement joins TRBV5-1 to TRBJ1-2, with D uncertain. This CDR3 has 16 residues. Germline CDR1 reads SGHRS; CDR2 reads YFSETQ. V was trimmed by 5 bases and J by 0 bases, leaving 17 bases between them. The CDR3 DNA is TGCGCCAGCAGGGAGGTTTCGGGCGGAGCTAACTATGGCTACACCTTC. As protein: CASREVSGGANYGYTF.

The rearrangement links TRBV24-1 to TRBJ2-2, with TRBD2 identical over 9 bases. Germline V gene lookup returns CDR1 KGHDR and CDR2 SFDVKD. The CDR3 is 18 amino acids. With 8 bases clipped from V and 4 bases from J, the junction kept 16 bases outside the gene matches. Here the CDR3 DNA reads TGTGCCACCAAAGGAGGCGGGAGGGGTGTGAGTCCCACCGGGGAGCTGTTTTTT. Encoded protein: CATKGGGRGVSPTGELFF.

CDR3 protein: CASSRSGTGGYNTDTQYF. The CDR3, as DNA: TGCGCCAGCAGCCGATCCGGGACAGGGGGTTATAACACAGATACGCAGTATTTT. J is TRBJ2-3 and V is TRBV4-3, with TRBD1 matching 11 bases. Germline lookup yields CDR1 LGHNA and CDR2 YSLEER. J lost 2 bases, V lost 4 bases, and 11 bases had no gene match. This CDR3 comprises 18 residues.

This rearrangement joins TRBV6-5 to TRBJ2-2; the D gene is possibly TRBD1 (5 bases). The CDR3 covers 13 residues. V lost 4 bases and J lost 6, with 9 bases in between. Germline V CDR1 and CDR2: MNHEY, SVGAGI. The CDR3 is CASSFARAGELFF. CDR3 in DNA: TGTGCCAGCAGTTTTGCCAGGGCCGGGGAGCTGTTTTTT.

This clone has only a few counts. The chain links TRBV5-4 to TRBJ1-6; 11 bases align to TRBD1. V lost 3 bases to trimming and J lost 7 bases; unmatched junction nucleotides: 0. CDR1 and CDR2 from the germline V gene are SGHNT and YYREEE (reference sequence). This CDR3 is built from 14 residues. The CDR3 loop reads CASSWDRGNSPLHF. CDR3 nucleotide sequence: TGTGCCAGCAGCTGGGACAGGGGGAATTCACCCCTCCACTTT.

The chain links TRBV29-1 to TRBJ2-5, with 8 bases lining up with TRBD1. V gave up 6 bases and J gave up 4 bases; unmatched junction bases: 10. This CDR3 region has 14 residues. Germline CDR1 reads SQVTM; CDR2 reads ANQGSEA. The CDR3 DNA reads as TGCAGCGTCCCCGCGACAGGGGCCCCAGAGACCCAGTACTTC. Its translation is CSVPATGAPETQYF.

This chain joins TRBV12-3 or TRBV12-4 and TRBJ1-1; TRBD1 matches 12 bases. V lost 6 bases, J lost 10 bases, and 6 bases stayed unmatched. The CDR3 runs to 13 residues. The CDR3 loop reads CASRGTGGKGAFF. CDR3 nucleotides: TGTGCCAGCAGGGGGACAGGGGGCAAGGGAGCTTTCTTT.

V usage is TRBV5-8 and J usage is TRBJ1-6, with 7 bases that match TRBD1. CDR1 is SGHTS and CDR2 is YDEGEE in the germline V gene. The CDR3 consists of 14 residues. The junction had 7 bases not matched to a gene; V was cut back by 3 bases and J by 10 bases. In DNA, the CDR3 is TGTGCCAGCAGCTCCGGGACAGATCCATCACCCCTCCACTTT. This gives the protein CASSSGTDPSPLHF.

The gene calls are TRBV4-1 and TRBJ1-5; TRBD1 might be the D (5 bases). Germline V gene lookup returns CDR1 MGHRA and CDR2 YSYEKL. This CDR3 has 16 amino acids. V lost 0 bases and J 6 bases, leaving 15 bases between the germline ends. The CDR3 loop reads CASSQDVGENGQPQHF. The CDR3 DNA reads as TGCGCCAGCAGCCAAGATGTAGGGGAAAACGGTCAGCCCCAGCATTTT.

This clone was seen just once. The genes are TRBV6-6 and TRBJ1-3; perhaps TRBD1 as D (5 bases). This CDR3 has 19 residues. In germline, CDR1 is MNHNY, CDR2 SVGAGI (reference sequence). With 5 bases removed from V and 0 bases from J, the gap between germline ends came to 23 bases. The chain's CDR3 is CASSRYTSDGTISGNTIYF. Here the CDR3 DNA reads TGTGCCAGCAGTCGGTACACTTCGGACGGGACTATCTCTGGAAACACCATATATTTT.

The CDR3 DNA is TGTGCCAGTTCCGCCCGGCTAACAAGACTCCCTGGAAACACCATATATTTT. Translated, it gives CASSARLTRLPGNTIYF. The chain uses TRBV19 and TRBJ1-3; D unclear. The CDR3 has 17 residues. Trimming took off 8 bases at V and 2 bases at J, with 22 bases between the two ends. Germline-derived CDR1 and CDR2 are LNHDA and SQIVND (reference sequence).

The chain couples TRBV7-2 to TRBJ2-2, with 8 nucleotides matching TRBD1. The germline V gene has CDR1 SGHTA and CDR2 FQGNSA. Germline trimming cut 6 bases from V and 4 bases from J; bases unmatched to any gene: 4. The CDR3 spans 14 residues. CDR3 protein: CASSYTGGTGELFF. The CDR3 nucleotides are TGTGCCAGCAGTTATACAGGGGGCACCGGGGAGCTGTTTTTT. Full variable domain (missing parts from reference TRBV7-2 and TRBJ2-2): GAGVSQSPSNKVTEKGKDVELRCDPISGHTALYWYRQSLGQGLEFLIYFQGNSAPDKSGLPSDRFSAERTGGSVSTLTIQRTQQEDSAVYLCASSYTGGTGELFFGEGSRLTVL.

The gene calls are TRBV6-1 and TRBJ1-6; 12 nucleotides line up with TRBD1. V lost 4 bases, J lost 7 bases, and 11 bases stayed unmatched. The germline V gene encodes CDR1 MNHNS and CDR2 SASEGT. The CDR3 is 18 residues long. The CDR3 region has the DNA TGTGCCAGCAGTGCCAGGTGGGGACAGGGGGCTCGAAATTCACCCCTCCACTTT. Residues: CASSARWGQGARNSPLHF.

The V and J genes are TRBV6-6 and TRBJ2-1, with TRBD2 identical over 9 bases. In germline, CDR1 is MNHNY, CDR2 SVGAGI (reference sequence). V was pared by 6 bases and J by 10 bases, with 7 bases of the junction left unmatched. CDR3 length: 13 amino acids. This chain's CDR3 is CASSRRGGGEQFF. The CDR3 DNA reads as TGTGCCAGCAGCCGGCGGGGGGGCGGGGAGCAGTTCTTC.

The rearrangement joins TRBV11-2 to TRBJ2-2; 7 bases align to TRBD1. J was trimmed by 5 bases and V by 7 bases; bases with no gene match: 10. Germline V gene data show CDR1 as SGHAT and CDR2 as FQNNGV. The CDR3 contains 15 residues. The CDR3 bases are TGTGCCAGCACCATGCGACAGGGAAGAACCGGGGAGCTGTTTTTT. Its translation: CASTMRQGRTGELFF.

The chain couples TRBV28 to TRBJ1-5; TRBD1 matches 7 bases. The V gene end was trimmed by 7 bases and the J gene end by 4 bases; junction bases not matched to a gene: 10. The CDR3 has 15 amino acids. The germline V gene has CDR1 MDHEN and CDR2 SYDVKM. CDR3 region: CASTRQGRMNQPQHF. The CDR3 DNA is TGTGCCAGCACTCGACAGGGAAGGATGAATCAGCCCCAGCATTTT.

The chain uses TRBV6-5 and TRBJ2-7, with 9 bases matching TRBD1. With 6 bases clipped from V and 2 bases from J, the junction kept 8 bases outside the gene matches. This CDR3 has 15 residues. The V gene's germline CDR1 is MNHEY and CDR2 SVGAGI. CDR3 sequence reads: CASRAGTGLPYEQYF. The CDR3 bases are TGTGCCAGCAGAGCCGGGACAGGGCTCCCCTACGAGCAGTACTTC.

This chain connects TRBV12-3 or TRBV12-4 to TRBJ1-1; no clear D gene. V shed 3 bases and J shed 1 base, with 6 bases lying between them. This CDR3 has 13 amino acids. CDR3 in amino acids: CASSFSGNTEAFF. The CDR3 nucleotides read TGTGCCAGCAGTTTTTCGGGGAACACTGAAGCTTTCTTT.

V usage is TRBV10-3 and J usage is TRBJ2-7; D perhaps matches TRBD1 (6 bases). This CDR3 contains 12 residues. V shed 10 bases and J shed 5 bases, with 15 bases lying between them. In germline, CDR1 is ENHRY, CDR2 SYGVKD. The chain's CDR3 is CASRDMGHEQYF. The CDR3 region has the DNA TGTGCCAGCCGGGACATGGGCCACGAGCAGTACTTC.

The CDR3 nucleotides read TGTGCCAGCAGTGAGGGACAGGGTCTTAGGTACAATGAGCAGTTCTTC. Its translation is CASSEGQGLRYNEQFF. The chain couples TRBV6-4 to TRBJ2-1, with 9 bases aligning to TRBD1. The V and J ends lost 3 bases and 4 bases, in that order; junction bases with no gene match: 7. This CDR3 comprises 16 residues. Germline CDR1 MRHNA, CDR2 SNTAGT.

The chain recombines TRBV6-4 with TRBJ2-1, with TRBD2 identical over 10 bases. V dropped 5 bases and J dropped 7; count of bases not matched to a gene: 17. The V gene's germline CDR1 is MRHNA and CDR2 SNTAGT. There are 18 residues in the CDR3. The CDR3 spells CASSPQGKASGRQNEQFF. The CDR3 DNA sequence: TGTGCCAGCAGTCCCCAGGGTAAGGCTAGCGGGAGACAAAATGAGCAGTTCTTC.